These T cell receptor beta chains were read from a single sample in a study of shared clonotypes between healthy human individuals. Clones were sequenced by immunoSEQ multiplex PCR, and TCRdb holds only the in-frame ones, with some missing. The sample lists 2 million to 2.5 million clones; about 93% were seen once. The sequenced sample consisted of naive CD8+ T cells from PBMCs. The receptor source for this set is a man younger than 30 in good health. Some clones in this sample may be carry-over from other donors' samples. CDR3s include the opening cysteine and the closing phenylalanine or tryptophan. A D gene is named only where the DNA matches it firmly.

>TRBJ1-2|.|TRBV4-2
TGTGCCAGCCTGGGGGAAGGGGGCTACACCTTC
CASLGEGGYTF
>TRBJ2-1|.|TRBV4-3
TGCGCCAGCAGCCAAGATCTACTGGCGGGGAGTCGGGGTGAGCAGTTCTTC
CASSQDLLAGSRGEQFF
>TRBJ2-7|TRBD2|TRBV27
TGTGCCAGCGGACTAGCGGGAACCAACGAGCAGTACTTC
CASGLAGTNEQYF
>TRBJ2-3|TRBD2|TRBV7-8
TGTGCCAGCAGCAATATAGCGGGGGGGGATACGCAGTATTTT
CASSNIAGGDTQYF
>TRBJ1-2|.|TRBV27
TGTGCCAGCAGTTTAACTCAGGGAGGGCCCAACTATGGCTACACCTTC
CASSLTQGGPNYGYTF
>TRBJ2-2|.|TRBV4-1
TGCGCCAGCAGCCAAGTTGGAGGGACCACCGGGGAGCTGTTTTTT
CASSQVGGTTGELFF
>TRBJ2-3|TRBD2|TRBV7-3
TGTGCCAGCAGCTCCCGGACTAGCGGAATAAGCACAGATACGCAGTATTTT
CASSSRTSGISTDTQYF
>TRBJ2-7|TRBD2|TRBV2
TGTGCCAGCCACACGCCTGGGCTAGCGGGCGGGGAGCAGTACTTC
CASHTPGLAGGEQYF
>TRBJ2-1|.|TRBV7-9
TGTGCCAGCAGCTCTTACCGGGACCTCAATGAGCAGTTCTTC
CASSSYRDLNEQFF
>TRBJ1-4|.|TRBV19
TGTGCCAGTAGTACTGGACGGACGGGACATAATGAAAAACTGTTTTTT
CASSTGRTGHNEKLFF
>TRBJ2-7|.|TRBV11-3
TGTGCCAGCAGCCCAGCCGGGGACAAATACGAGCAGTACTTC
CASSPAGDKYEQYF